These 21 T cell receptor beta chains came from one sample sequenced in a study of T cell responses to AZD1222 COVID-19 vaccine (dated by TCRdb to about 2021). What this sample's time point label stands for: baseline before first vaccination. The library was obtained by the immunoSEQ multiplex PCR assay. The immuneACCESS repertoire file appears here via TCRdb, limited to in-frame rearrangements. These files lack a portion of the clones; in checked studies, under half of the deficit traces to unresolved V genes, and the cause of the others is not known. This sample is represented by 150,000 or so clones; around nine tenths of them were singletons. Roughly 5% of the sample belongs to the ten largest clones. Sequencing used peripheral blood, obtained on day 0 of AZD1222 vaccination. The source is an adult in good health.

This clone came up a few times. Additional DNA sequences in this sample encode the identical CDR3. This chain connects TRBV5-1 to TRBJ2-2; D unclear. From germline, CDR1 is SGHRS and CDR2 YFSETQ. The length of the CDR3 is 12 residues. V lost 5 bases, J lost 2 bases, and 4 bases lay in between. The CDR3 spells CASSFNTGELFF. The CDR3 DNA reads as TGCGCCAGCAGTTTTAACACCGGGGAGCTGTTTTTT.

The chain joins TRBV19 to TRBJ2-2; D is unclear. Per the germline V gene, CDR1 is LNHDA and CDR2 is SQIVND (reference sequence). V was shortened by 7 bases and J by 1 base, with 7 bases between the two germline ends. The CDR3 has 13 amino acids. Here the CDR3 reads CASKGMNTGELFF. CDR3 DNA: TGTGCCAGTAAGGGTATGAACACCGGGGAGCTGTTTTTT.

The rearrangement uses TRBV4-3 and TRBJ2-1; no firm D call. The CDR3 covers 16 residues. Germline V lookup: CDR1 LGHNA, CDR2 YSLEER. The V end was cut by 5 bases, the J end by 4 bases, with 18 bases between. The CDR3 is CASSYRARGLYNEQFF. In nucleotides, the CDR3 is TGCGCCAGCAGCTACCGGGCCCGTGGGTTATACAATGAGCAGTTCTTC.

This CDR3 is CASSFSGTRGYEQYF. CDR3 nucleotide sequence: TGTGCCAGCAGTTTTAGCGGGACCCGGGGCTACGAGCAGTACTTC. This chain links TRBV11-2 with TRBJ2-7; TRBD2 matches 8 bases. Per germline, CDR1 SGHAT and CDR2 FQNNGV. The length of the CDR3 is 15 residues. J lost 3 bases, V lost 6 bases, and 10 bases had no gene match.

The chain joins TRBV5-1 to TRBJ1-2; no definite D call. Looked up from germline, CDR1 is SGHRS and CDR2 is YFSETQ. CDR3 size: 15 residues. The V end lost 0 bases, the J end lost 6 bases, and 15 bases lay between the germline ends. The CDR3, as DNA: TGCGCCAGCAGCTTGGGGTTCAGTGTAAGGGATGGCTACACCTTC. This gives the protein CASSLGFSVRDGYTF.

CDR3 bases: TGTGCCACCAGCCTCGGAGGTAGCGGGGGCTACAATGAGCAGTTCTTC. Residues: CATSLGGSGGYNEQFF. The chain has TRBV24-1 and TRBJ2-1, with 9 positions matching TRBD2. Germline trimming cut 7 bases from V and 3 bases from J; bases unmatched to any gene: 9. This CDR3 is 16 amino acids long. Germline V CDR1 and CDR2: KGHDR, SFDVKD.

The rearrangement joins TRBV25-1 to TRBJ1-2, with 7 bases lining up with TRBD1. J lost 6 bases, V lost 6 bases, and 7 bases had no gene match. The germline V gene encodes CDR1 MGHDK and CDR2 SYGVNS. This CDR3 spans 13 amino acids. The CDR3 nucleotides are TGTGCCAGCAGGAGACAGGGAGGAGATGGCTACACCTTC. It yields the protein CASRRQGGDGYTF.

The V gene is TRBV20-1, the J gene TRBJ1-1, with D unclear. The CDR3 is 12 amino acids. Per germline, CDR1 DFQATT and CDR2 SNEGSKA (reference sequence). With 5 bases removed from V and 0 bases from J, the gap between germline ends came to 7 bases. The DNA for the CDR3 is TGCAGTGCTGGTGGATTGAACACTGAAGCTTTCTTT. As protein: CSAGGLNTEAFF.

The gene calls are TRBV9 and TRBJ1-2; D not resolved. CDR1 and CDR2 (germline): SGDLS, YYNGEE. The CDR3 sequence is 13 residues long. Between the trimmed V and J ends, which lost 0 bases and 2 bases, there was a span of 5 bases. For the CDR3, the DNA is TGTGCCAGCAGCGTAGCTATGAACTATGGCTACACCTTC. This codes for CASSVAMNYGYTF.

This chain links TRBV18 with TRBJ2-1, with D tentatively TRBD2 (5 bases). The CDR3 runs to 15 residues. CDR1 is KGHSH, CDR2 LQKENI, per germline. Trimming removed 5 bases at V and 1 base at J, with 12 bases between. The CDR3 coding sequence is TGTGCCAGCTCAGCCTCCGGGAATTCCTACAATGAGCAGTTCTTC. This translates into CASSASGNSYNEQFF.

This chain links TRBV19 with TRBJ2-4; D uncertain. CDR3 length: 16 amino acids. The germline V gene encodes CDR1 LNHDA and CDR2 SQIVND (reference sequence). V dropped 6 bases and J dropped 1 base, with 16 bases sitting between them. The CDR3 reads CASRSLDLQAKNIQYF. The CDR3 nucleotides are TGTGCCAGTAGAAGCCTCGACCTACAGGCCAAAAACATTCAGTACTTC.

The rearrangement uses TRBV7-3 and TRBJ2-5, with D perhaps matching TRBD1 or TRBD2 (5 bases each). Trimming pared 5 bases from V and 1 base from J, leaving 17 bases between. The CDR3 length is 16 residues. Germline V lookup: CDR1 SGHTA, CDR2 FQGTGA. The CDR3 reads CASSRRGGSFQETQYF. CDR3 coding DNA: TGTGCCAGCAGCCGACGGGGCGGATCCTTCCAAGAGACCCAGTACTTC.

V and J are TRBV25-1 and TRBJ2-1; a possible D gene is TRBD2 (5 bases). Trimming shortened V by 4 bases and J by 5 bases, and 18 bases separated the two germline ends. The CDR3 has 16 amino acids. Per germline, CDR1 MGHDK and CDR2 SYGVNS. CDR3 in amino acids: CASSAPGIGPNNEQFF. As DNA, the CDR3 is TGTGCCAGCAGTGCCCCCGGGATTGGACCTAACAATGAGCAGTTCTTC.

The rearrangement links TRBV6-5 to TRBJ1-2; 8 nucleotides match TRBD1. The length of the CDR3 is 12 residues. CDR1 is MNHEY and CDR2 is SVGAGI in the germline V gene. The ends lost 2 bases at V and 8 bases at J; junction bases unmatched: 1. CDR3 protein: CASSYGQGGYTF. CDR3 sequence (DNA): TGTGCCAGCAGTTACGGACAGGGAGGCTACACCTTC.

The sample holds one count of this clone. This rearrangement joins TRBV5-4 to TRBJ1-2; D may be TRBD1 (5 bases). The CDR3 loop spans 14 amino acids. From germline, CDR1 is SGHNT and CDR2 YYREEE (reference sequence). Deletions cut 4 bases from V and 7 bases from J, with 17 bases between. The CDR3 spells CASSNWEGARGYTF. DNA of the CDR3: TGTGCCAGCAGCAACTGGGAAGGGGCGCGTGGCTACACCTTC.

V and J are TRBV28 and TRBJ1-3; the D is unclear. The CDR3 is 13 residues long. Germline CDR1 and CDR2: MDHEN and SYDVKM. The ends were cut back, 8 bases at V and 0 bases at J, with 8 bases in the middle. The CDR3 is CASQAASGNTIYF. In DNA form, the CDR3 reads TGTGCCAGCCAGGCCGCCTCTGGAAACACCATATATTTT.

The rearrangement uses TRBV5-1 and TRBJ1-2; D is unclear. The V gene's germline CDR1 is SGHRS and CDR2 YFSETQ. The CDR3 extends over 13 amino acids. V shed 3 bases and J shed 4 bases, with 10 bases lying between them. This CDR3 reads CASSSWFPYGYTF. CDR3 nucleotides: TGCGCCAGCAGCTCCTGGTTCCCCTATGGCTACACCTTC. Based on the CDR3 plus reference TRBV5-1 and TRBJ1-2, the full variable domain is KAGVTQTPRYLIKTRGQQVTLSCSPISGHRSVSWYQQTPGQGLQFLFEYFSETQRNKGNFPGRFSGRQFSNSRSEMNVSTLELGDSALYLCASSSWFPYGYTFGSGTRLTVV.

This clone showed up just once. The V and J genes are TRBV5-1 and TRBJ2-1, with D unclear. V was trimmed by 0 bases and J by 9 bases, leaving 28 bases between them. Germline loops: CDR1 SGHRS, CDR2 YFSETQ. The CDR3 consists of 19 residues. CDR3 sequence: CASSLVEVVGERPHGEQFF. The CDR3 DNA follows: TGCGCCAGCAGCTTGGTTGAGGTGGTGGGTGAGCGCCCCCACGGTGAGCAGTTCTTC. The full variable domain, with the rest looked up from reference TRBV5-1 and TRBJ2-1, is KAGVTQTPRYLIKTRGQQVTLSCSPISGHRSVSWYQQTPGQGLQFLFEYFSETQRNKGNFPGRFSGRQFSNSRSEMNVSTLELGDSALYLCASSLVEVVGERPHGEQFFGPGTRLTVL.

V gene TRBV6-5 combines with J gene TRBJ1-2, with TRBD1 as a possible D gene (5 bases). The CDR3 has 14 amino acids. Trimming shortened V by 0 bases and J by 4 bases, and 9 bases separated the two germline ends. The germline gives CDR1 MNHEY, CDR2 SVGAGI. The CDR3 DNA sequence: TGTGCCAGCAGTTACTCACTGGACATCTATGGCTACACCTTC. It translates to CASSYSLDIYGYTF.

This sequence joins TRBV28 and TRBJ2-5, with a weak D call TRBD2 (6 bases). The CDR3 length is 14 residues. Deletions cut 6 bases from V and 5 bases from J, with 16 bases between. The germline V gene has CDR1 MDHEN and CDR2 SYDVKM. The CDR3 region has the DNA TGTGCCAGCAGCCGAGGAGGGCCCCTTGAGACCCAGTACTTC. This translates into CASSRGGPLETQYF.

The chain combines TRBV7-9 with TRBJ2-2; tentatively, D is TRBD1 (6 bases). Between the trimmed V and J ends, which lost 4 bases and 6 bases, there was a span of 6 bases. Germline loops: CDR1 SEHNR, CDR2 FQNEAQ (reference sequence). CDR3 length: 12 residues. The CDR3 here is CASSWGPGELFF. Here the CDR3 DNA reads TGTGCCAGCAGCTGGGGGCCCGGGGAGCTGTTTTTT.